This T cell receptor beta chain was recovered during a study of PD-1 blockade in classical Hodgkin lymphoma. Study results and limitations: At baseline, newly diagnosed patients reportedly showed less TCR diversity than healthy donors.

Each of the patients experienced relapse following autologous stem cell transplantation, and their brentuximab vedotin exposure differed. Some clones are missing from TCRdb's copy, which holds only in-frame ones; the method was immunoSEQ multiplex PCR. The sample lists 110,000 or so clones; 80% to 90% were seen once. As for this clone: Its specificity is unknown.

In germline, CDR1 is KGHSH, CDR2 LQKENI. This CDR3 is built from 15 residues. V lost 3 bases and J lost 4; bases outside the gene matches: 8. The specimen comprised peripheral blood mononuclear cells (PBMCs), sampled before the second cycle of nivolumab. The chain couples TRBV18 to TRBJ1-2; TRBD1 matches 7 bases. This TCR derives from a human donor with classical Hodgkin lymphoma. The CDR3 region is CASSPDRDVAYGYTF. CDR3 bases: TGTGCCAGCTCACCCGACAGGGATGTCGCCTATGGCTACACCTTC.